This T cell receptor (beta chain) came from a study of T cell repertoires in cytomegalovirus infection. Points from the study as a whole: Ex vivo responses were dominated by HLA-C-restricted CMV-specific TCR beta clonotypes.

This clonotype has more than one count but fewer than ten. Its cognate antigen is unknown. This CDR3 region has 16 residues. Trimming took off 6 bases at V and 0 bases at J, with 15 bases between the two ends. Each CDR3 protein gets one entry after TCRdb re-called the reads with MiXCR. The sample includes just over 300,000 distinct CDR3 sequences, roughly 16% seen only once; the top ten take 12%. Sequencing used PBMCs. The clonotype originates from a human donor in good health (CMV status not recorded). Some clones in this sample may be carry-over from other donors' samples. V usage is TRBV23-1 and J usage is TRBJ1-5, with D possibly being TRBD1 (5 bases). TRBV23-1 is assigned to the ORF class and has an uncertain function. The CDR3 region is CASRDTFSYSNQPQHF. CDR3 nucleotide sequence: TGCGCCAGCAGGGACACGTTCTCTTATAGCAATCAGCCCCAGCATTTT.